The present T cell receptor beta chain was sequenced within a study of T-cell memory formation after mild COVID-19. Study at large: In these data, TCR clusters were largely donor specific. Broader study findings: Day 15 to 85 contracting clones showed balanced CD4/CD8; later expanders leaned CD4+.

The ends were cut back, 3 bases at V and 4 bases at J, with 6 bases in the middle. The CDR3 consists of 12 residues. This clonotype was detected only once. Its antigen is unknown. 5'RACE, which relied on constant-segment primers, yielded TCR alpha and TCR beta cDNA libraries carrying sample barcodes and UMIs. One entry per CDR3 protein, called by TCRdb with MiXCR from the 5' RACE reads. The sample records just over 200,000 distinct CDR3 sequences, about 9.2% being singletons. This TCR was recovered from a man aged 18 to 29 who had mild COVID-19 (a few samples of this study predate the infection). Cell type and time point are not known. This chain joins TRBV12-3 or TRBV12-4 and TRBJ1-1; D is undetermined. Material: PBMCs or a T cell subset sorted from them (not recorded which). The DNA of the CDR3 is TGTGCCAGCAGTTTGGCATTCACTGAAGCTTTCTTT. Translation: CASSLAFTEAFF.